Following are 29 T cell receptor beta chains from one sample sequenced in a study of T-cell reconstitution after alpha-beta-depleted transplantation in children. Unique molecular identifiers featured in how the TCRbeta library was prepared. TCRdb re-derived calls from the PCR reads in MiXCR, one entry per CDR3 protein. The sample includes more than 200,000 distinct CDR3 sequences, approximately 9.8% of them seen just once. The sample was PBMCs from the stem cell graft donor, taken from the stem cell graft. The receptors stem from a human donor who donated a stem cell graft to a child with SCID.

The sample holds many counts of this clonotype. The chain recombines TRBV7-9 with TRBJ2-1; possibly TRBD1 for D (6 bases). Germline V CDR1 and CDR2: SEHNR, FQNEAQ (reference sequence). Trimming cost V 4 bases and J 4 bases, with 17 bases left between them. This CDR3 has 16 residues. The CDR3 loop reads CASSYSGTPLYNEQFF. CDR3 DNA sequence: TGTGCCAGCAGCTACTCCGGGACACCCCTTTACAATGAGCAGTTCTTC.

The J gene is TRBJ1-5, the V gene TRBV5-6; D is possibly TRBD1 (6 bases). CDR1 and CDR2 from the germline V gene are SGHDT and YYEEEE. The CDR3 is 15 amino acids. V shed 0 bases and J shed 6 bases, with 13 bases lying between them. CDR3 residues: CASSLGQVGPQPQHF. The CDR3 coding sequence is TGTGCCAGCAGCTTGGGACAGGTGGGGCCTCAGCCCCAGCATTTT.

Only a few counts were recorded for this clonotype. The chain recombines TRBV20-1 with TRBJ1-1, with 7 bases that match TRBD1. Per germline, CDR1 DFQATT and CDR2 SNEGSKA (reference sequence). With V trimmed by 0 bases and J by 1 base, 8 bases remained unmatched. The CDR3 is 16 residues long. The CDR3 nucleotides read TGCAGTGCTAGAGATGGCAAGGGGGCCAAGAACACTGAAGCTTTCTTT. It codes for CSARDGKGAKNTEAFF.

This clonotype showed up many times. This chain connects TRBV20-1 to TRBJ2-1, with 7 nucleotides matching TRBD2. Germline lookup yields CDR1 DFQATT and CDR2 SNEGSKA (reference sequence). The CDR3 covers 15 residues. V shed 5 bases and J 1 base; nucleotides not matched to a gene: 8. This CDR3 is CSAEGGTVSYNEQFF. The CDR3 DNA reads TGCAGTGCTGAGGGAGGGACGGTGTCCTACAATGAGCAGTTCTTC.

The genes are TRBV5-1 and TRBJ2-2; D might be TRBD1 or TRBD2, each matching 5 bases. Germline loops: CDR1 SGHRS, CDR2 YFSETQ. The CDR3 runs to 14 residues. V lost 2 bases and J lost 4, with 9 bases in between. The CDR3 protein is CASSFVGATGELFF. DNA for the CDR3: TGCGCCAGCAGCTTTGTCGGGGCCACCGGGGAGCTGTTTTTT.

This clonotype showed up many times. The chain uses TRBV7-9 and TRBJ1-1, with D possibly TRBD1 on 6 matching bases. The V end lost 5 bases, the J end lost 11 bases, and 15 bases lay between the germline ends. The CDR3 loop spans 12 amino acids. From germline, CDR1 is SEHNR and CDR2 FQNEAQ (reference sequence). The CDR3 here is CASSPDGGLAFF. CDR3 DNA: TGTGCCAGCAGCCCGGATGGGGGGCTGGCTTTCTTT.

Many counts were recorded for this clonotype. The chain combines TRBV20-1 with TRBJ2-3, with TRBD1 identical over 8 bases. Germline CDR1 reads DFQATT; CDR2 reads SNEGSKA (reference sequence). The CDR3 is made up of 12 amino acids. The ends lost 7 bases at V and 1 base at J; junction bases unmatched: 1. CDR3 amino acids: CSVQGGTDTQYF. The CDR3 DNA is TGCAGTGTACAGGGGGGCACAGATACGCAGTATTTT.

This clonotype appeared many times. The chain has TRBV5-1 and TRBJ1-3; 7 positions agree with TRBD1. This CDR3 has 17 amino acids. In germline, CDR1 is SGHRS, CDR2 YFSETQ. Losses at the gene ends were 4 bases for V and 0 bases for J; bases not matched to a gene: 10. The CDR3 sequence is CASSTTGTANSGNTIYF. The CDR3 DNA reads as TGCGCCAGCAGCACAACCGGGACAGCAAACTCTGGAAACACCATATATTTT.

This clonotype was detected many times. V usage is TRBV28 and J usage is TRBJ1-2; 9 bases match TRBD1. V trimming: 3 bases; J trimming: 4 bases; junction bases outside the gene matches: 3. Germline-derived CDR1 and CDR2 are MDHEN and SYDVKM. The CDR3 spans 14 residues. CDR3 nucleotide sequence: TGTGCCAGCAGTTTCGGACAGGGGCTCTATGGCTACACCTTC. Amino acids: CASSFGQGLYGYTF.

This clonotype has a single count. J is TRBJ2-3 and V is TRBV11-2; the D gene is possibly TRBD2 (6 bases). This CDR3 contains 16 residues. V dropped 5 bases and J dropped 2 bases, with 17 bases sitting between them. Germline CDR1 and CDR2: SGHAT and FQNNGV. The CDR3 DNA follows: TGTGCCAGCAGCCTTTCCTCGGGGGTGAACACAGATACGCAGTATTTT. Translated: CASSLSSGVNTDTQYF. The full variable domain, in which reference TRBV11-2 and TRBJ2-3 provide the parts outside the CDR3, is EAGVAQSPRYKIIEKRQSVAFWCNPISGHATLYWYQQILGQGPKLLIQFQNNGVVDDSQLPKDRFSAERLKGVDSTLKIQPAKLEDSAVYLCASSLSSGVNTDTQYFGPGTRLTVL.

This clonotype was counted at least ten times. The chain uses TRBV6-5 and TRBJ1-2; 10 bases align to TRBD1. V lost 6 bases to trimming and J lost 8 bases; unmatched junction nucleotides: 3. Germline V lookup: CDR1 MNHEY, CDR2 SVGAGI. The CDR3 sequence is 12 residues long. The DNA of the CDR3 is TGTGCCAGCAGCCGGACAGGGGGAGGCTACACCTTC. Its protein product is CASSRTGGGYTF.

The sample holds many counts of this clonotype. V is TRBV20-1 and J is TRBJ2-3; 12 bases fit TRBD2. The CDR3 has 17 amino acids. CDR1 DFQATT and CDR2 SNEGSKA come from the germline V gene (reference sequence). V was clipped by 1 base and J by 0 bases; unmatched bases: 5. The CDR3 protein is CSARGLAGGTSTDTQYF. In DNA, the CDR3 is TGCAGTGCTAGAGGGCTAGCGGGGGGGACTAGCACAGATACGCAGTATTTT.

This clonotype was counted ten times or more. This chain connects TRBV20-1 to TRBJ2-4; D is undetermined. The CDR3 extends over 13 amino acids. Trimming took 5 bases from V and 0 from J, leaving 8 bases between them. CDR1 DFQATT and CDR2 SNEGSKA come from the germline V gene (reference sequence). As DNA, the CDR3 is TGCAGTGCTCGTAATAGAGCCAAAAACATTCAGTACTTC. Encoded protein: CSARNRAKNIQYF.

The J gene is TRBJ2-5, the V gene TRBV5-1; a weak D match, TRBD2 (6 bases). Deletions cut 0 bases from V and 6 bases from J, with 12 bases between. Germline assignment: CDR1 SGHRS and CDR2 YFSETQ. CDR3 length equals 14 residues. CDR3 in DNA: TGCGCCAGCAGCTTGGTTGGTAGCGGACAGACCCAGTACTTC. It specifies CASSLVGSGQTQYF.

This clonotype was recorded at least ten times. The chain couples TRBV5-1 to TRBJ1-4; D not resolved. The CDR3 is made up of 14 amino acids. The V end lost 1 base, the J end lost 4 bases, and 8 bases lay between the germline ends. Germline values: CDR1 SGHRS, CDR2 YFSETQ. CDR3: CASSLQSLNEKLFF. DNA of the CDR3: TGCGCCAGCAGCTTGCAGAGCCTTAATGAAAAACTGTTTTTT.

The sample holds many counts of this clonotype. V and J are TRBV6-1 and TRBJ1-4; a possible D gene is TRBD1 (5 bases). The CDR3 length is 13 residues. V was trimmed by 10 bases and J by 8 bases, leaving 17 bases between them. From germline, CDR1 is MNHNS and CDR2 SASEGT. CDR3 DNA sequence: TGTGCCACCCGACCGGGGGAGTGGGAAAAACTGTTTTTT. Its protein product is CATRPGEWEKLFF.

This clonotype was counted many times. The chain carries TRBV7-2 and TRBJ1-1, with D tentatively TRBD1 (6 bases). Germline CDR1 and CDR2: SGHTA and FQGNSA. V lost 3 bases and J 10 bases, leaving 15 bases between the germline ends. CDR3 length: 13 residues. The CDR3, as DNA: TGTGCCAGCAGCTTCGGGGGCAGCCTTAGAGCTTTCTTT. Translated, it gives CASSFGGSLRAFF.

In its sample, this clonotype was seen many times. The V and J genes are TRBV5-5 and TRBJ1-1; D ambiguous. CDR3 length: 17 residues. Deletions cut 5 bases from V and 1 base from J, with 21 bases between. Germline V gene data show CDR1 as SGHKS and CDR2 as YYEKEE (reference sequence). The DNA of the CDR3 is TGTGCCAGCAGACCCACTGAGGGCCTGAAATGGAACACTGAAGCTTTCTTT. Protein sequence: CASRPTEGLKWNTEAFF.

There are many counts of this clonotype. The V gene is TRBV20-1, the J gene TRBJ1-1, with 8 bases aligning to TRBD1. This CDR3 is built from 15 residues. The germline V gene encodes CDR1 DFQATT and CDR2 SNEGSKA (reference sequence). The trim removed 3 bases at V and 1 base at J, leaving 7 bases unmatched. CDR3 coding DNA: TGCAGTGCTAGGGCGACAGGGACAGGGAACACTGAAGCTTTCTTT. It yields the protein CSARATGTGNTEAFF.

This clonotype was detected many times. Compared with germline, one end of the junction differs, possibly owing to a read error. CDR3 nucleotides: TGCGCCAGCAGCTTGTCAGGGGGTGAAGCTTTCTTT. Translation gives CASSLSGGEAFF. The J gene is TRBJ1-1, the V gene TRBV12-3 or TRBV12-4; 7 bases map to TRBD1. The CDR3 is 12 residues long.

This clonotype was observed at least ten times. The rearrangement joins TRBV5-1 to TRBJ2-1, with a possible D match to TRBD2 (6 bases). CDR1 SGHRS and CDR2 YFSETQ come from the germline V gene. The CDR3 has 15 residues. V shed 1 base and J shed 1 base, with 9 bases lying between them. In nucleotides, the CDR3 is TGCGCCAGCAGCTTGAAACGGGGGTCCTACAATGAGCAGTTCTTC. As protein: CASSLKRGSYNEQFF. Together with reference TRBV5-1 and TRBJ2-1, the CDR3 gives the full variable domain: KAGVTQTPRYLIKTRGQQVTLSCSPISGHRSVSWYQQTPGQGLQFLFEYFSETQRNKGNFPGRFSGRQFSNSRSEMNVSTLELGDSALYLCASSLKRGSYNEQFFGPGTRLTVL.

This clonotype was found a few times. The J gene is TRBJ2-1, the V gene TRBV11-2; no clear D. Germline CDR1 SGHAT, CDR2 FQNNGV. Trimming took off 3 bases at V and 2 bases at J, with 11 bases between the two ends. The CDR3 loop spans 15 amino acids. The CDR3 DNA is TGTGCCAGCAGCTTCAGGCAGATAACCTACAATGAGCAGTTCTTC. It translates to CASSFRQITYNEQFF.

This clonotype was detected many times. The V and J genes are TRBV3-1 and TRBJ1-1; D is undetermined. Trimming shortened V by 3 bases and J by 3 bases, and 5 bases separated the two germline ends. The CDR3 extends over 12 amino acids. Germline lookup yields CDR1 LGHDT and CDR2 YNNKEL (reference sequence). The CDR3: CASSHRDTEAFF. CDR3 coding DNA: TGTGCCAGCAGCCATAGGGACACTGAAGCTTTCTTT.

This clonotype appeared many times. CDR3 in amino acids: CASSIWDKGNTGELFF. The CDR3 DNA sequence: TGTGCCAGCAGCATTTGGGACAAGGGGAACACCGGGGAGCTGTTTTTT. This chain uses TRBV5-6 with TRBJ2-2, with a tentative D call TRBD1 (6 bases). CDR1 is SGHDT, CDR2 YYEEEE, per germline. CDR3 length: 16 amino acids. V gave up 4 bases and J gave up 1 base, with 14 bases separating them.

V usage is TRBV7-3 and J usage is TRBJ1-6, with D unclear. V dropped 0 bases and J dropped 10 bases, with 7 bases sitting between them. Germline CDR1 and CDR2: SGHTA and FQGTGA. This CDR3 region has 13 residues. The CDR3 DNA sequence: TGTGCCAGCAGCTTAACGGTCGACTCACCCCTCCACTTT. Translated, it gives CASSLTVDSPLHF.

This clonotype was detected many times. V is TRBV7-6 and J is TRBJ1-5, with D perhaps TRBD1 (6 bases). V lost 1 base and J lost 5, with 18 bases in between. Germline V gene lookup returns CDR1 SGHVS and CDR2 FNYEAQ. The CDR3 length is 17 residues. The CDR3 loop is CASSLVPGQHPYQPQHF. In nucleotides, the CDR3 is TGTGCCAGCAGCTTAGTCCCGGGACAACACCCCTATCAGCCCCAGCATTTT.

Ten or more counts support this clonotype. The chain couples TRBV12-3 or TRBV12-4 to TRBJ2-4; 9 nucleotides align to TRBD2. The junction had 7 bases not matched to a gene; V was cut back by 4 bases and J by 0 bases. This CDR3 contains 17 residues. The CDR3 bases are TGTGCCAGCAGTTGGGGGGGACTAGCCTTAGCCAAAAACATTCAGTACTTC. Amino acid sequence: CASSWGGLALAKNIQYF.

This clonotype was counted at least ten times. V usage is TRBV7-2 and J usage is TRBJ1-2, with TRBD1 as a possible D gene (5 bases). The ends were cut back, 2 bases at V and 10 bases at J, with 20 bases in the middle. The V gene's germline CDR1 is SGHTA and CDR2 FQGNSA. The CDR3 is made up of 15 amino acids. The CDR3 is CASSLQFHRTGDYTF. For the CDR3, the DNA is TGTGCCAGCAGCTTACAATTCCACAGGACTGGTGACTACACCTTC. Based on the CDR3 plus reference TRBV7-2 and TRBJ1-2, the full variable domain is GAGVSQSPSNKVTEKGKDVELRCDPISGHTALYWYRQSLGQGLEFLIYFQGNSAPDKSGLPSDRFSAERTGGSVSTLTIQRTQQEDSAVYLCASSLQFHRTGDYTFGSGTRLTVV.

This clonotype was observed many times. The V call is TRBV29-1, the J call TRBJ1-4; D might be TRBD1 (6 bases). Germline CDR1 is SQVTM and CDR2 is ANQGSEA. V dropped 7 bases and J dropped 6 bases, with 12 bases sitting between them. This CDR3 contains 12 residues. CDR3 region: CSAGGGHEKLFF. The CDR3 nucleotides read TGCAGCGCTGGGGGGGGGCATGAAAAACTGTTTTTT.